This T cell receptor (beta chain) originates from a study of CD8 T cells in ankylosing spondylitis (dated by TCRdb to between 2016 and 2019). Study-wide context: T cell receptor beta repertoires were profiled in healthy donors and ankylosing spondylitis patients so that disease-linked TCR variants could be found. The whole study cohort included 85 to 120 healthy donors and 20 to 25 ankylosing spondylitis patients. Peripheral blood samples were taken, and synovial fluid was additionally collected from ankylosing spondylitis patients. Points the paper makes about the study in general: The disease-linked clones showed a CD8+ phenotype and occurred at relatively low frequencies in peripheral blood. A TCR beta motif of eight highly homologous amino acid variants appeared characteristic of blood from ankylosing spondylitis patients. According to the report, matched synovial fluid samples from ankylosing spondylitis patients were significantly enriched for the disease-linked clones. Some motif variants had previously been reported in the synovial fluid and blood of reactive arthritis patients, which suggests shared mechanisms of disease initiation.

This clonotype came up a few times. This receptor's antigen is unknown. The input lacks base qualities; no much larger clone sits a single base away. The instrument was an Illumina HiSeq 2500. TCR beta libraries were prepared by quantitative 5'-RACE with molecular barcodes. The paper's processing steps were these. Disease-linked TCR variants were identified with a new computational method built on a probabilistic model of VDJ rearrangement. The public reads were quality trimmed at Q25 with fastp and then assembled into clones with MiXCR by TCRdb, keeping productive beta chains. A single entry per CDR3 protein holds the most common genes and DNA from its merged rows. TCRdb assigned the V and J calls; the authors' analysis was not used. The sample table lists some 250,000 distinct CDR3 sequences, roughly a quarter of them with a count of one. The ten largest clones capture 0.5% to 0.75% of the sample.

The CDR3 runs 15 residues from the cysteine to the phenylalanine. Here the CDR3 DNA is all that survives: 45 bases in frame from base 1. The junction carries 10 bases between V and J, which are trimmed by 0 bases and 7 bases respectively. Taken from the germline V gene, the CDR1 and CDR2 loops are MNHEY and SVGAGI. The rearranged segments are TRBV6-5 and TRBJ1-6, with the D gene too uncertain to name. The sequence was collected from a male donor with ankylosing spondylitis or in good health (not recorded which). Sequencing input: blood, either unsorted or a sorted T cell fraction (not recorded which). At the DNA level, the sequence is TGTGCCAGCAGTTACTCATCACTGCTGAATTCACCCCTCCACTTT. Its coded protein is CASSYSSLLNSPLHF.